This TCR beta chain was sequenced in a study of shared clonotypes between healthy human individuals. Study conclusions and caveats: What naive subsets generally showed was a larger estimated richness than memory subsets showed.

Generated by immunoSEQ multiplex PCR, the TCRdb table keeps only in-frame clones and is missing some. The sample has around 600,000 clones; around 97% are singletons. As regards this clone: What it binds is unknown.

The CDR3 runs 14 residues. Germline CDR1 reads MDHEN; CDR2 reads SYDVKM. Trimming pared 6 bases from V and 2 bases from J, leaving 14 bases between. The chain employs TRBV28 and TRBJ2-7, with D unclear. Sequencing was carried out using naive CD4+ T cells sorted from blood. This sample's subset: CD45RA+ positively selected. This receptor was identified in a woman aged 25 to 39 in good health. The CDR3, as DNA: TGTGCCAGCAGAGACAACACACCTACCTACGAGCAGTACTTC. It specifies CASRDNTPTYEQYF.